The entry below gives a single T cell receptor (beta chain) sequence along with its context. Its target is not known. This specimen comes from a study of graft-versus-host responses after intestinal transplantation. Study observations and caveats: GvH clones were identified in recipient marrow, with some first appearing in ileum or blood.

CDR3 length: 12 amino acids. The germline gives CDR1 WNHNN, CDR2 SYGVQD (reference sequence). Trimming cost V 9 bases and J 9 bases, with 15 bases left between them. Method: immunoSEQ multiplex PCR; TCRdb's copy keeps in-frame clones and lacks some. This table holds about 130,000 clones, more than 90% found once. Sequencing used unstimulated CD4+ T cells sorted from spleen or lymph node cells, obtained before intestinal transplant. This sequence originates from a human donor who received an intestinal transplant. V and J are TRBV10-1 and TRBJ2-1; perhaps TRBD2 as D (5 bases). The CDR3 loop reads CARPSLACEQFF. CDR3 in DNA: TGCGCCAGGCCCTCGCTAGCCTGTGAGCAGTTCTTC.